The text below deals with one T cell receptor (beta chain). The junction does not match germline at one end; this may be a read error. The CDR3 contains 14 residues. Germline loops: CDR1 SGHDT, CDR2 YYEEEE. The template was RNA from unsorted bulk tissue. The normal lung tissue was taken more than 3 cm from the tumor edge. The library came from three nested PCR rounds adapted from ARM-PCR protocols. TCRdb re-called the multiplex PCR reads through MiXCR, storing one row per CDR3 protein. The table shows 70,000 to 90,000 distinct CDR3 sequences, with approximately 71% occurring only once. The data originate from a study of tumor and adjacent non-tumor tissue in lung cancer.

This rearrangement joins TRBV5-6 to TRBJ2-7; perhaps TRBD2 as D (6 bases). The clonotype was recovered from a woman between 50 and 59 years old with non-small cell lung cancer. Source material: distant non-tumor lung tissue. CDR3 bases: TGTGCCAGCAGCGAGACGGGGGTTCCCTACGAGCAGTTTTTC. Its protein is CASSETGVPYEQFF.